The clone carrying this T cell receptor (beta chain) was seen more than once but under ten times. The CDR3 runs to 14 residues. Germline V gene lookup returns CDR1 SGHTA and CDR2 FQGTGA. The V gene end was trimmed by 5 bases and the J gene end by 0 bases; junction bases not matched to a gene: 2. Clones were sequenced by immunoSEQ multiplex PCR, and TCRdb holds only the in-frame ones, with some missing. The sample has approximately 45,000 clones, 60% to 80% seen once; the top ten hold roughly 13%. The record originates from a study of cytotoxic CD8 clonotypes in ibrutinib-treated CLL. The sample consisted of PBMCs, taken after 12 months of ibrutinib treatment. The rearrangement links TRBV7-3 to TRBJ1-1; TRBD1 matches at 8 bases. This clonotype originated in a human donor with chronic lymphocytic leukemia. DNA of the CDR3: TGTGCCAGCAGCCGGACAGGGCTGAACACTGAAGCTTTCTTT. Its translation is CASSRTGLNTEAFF.